The present T cell receptor beta chain was sequenced within a study of Ad26.COV2.S vaccination and SARS-CoV-2 variants. TCRdb keeps only in-frame clones here, not all; method: immunoSEQ multiplex PCR. The sample consists of 97,000 or so clones, around 81% of them appearing once. General study results and limits: Vaccine and placebo groups showed comparable non-spike TCR breadth. Vaccinees displayed broader spike-specific TCR repertoires than placebo recipients.

On this clone itself: What it binds is unknown.

This CDR3 contains 14 residues. Germline V CDR1 and CDR2: MNHEY, SVGAGI. V lost 0 bases, J lost 5 bases, and 7 bases lay in between. The clonotype was recovered from a human donor who had recovered from COVID-19. The sequences come from peripheral blood, collected after recovery from COVID-19. This sequence joins TRBV6-5 and TRBJ1-4; D not certain. This CDR3 is CASSYSRGNEKLFF. The CDR3 nucleotides read TGTGCCAGCAGTTACTCGAGAGGAAATGAAAAACTGTTTTTT.